The source of this T cell receptor beta chain is a study of blood T cell repertoires in COVID-19. On the study more broadly: Researchers got acute and convalescent COVID-19 samples from the United States, Italy and Spain. Sources were T cells, B-cell-depleted T cells, or PBMCs; the material itself was cDNA or gDNA.

This clone was counted only a few times. TCRdb keeps only in-frame clones here, not all; method: immunoSEQ multiplex PCR. The sample includes some 30,000 clones, 65% to 90% of them seen just once. Between the trimmed V and J ends, which lost 2 bases and 5 bases, there was a span of 9 bases. The CDR3 totals 13 residues. The germline V gene encodes CDR1 SNHLY and CDR2 FYNNEI. Sequenced material: peripheral blood. The TCR was taken from a human donor in a cohort sampled during active COVID-19. The chain uses TRBV2 and TRBJ1-2; D might be TRBD1 (6 bases). DNA for the CDR3: TGTGCCAGCAGTGAACGACAGGTTTATGGCTACACCTTC. Translated: CASSERQVYGYTF.